In its sample, the clone carrying this T cell receptor (beta chain) was seen many times. Its antigen is unknown. iRepertoire HTBI primers and Arm-PCR of CDR3 regions built TCR beta libraries. TCRdb ran MiXCR on the multiplex PCR reads and lists one entry per CDR3 protein. The table lists 400,000 to 550,000 distinct CDR3 sequences, less than 20% of them singletons. The data derive from a study of regulatory T cells in long-lasting Graves disease. Indicated time point: newly diagnosed GD, antithyroid drugs for less than 3 months. Extracted PBMC RNA gave rise to the TCR library. Germline loops: CDR1 MRHNA, CDR2 SNTAGT. CDR3 length: 17 residues. Trimming removed 6 bases from V and 0 bases from J, with 20 bases in between. The study's findings and limits: With a small sample size, accuracy may have been reduced.

These data are also associated with another study on T cells in Graves' hyperthyroidism and ophthalmopathy. That report adds: The blood repertoire included most of the expanded thyroid clonotypes above 0.001.

This chain joins TRBV6-4 and TRBJ1-1; D uncertain. The sequences come from peripheral blood mononuclear cells (PBMCs), collected at new diagnosis, from a patient treated with antithyroid drugs. This TCR came from a woman under 30 with Graves disease. As DNA, the CDR3 is TGTGCCAGCAGAGGTAAGGGTCGAGGGATATTGAACACTGAAGCTTTCTTT. Residues: CASRGKGRGILNTEAFF.